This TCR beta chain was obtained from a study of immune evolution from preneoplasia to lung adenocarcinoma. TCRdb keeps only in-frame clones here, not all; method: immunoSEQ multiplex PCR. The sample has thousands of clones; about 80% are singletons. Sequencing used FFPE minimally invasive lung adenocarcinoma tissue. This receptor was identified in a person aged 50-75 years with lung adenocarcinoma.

Written as DNA, the CDR3 is TGTGCCAGTAGTACGTCGGGGCCTGAAGCTTTCTTT. Translated, it gives CASSTSGPEAFF. This chain joins TRBV19 and TRBJ1-1; D may be TRBD1 (5 bases). CDR1 is LNHDA, CDR2 SQIVND, per germline (reference sequence). V lost 4 bases, J lost 6 bases, and 9 bases lay in between. The CDR3 runs 12 residues.